The source of this T cell receptor beta chain is a study of blood T cells in healthy people across ages. In the case of this clonotype: Its specificity is unknown. The junction differs from germline at one of its ends, possibly a read error.

Together with a sample-barcoded 5' primer, a J-beta primer mix was included in a second PCR lasting roughly 6 to 12 cycles. Each CDR3 protein gets one entry after TCRdb re-called the 5' RACE reads with MiXCR. The sample lists 1.5 million to 2 million distinct CDR3 sequences, roughly 28% occurring once. The CDR3 is made up of 13 amino acids. Study-level results: From one million sequenced T cells, diversity estimates were lower bounds.

Peripheral blood, about 10 milliliters per donor, was collected. Per-sample PBMC isolation yielded at least 7 million cells. J is TRBJ2-3 and V is TRBV12-3 or TRBV12-4, with D perhaps matching TRBD1 or TRBD2 (6 bases each). The TCR sequence derives from a woman aged 25 to 39 in good health. Sequencing input: blood. Here the CDR3 reads CASRLGGLDTQYF. The CDR3 coding sequence is TGTGCCAGCCGTTTGGGGGGCTTAGATACGCAGTATTTT.